This T cell receptor (beta chain) was profiled in a study of cytomegalovirus exposure and HLA in healthy donors. PCR amplification relied on 60 Vbeta primers (plus 13 Jbeta primers). Only in-frame clones appear in the TCRdb table, and some are missing; sequencing was by immunoSEQ multiplex PCR. The sample carries about 200,000 clones, over 65% recorded once. The CDR3 runs 14 residues. CDR1 is SEHNR, CDR2 FQNEAQ, per germline (reference sequence). The germline V and J ends were trimmed by 3 bases and 0 bases, with 8 bases remaining between them. This TCR came from a young woman in good health and CMV-seronegative. The sample consisted of PBMCs. The rearrangement uses TRBV7-9 and TRBJ1-1; tentative D call: TRBD1 (5 bases). The CDR3 DNA follows: TGTGCCAGCAGCTTTCAGGGCATGAACACTGAAGCTTTCTTT. Encoded protein: CASSFQGMNTEAFF.